Following are 27 T cell receptor beta chains from one sample sequenced in a study of T cells in Graves' hyperthyroidism and ophthalmopathy. RNA transcripts were the template for amplifying TCR beta CDR3 regions. Researchers ran a first-round RT-PCR on the TCR CDR3 using the HTBI primer set. Using its own MiXCR run on the multiplex PCR reads, TCRdb lists one record per CDR3 protein. The sample records approximately 690,000 distinct CDR3 sequences, roughly 15% being singletons. The sequenced sample was blood. The receptors come from a woman aged 50 to 65 with Graves' ophthalmopathy.

This clonotype has ten or more counts. The V gene is TRBV20-1, the J gene TRBJ2-1; D unclear. The V gene's germline CDR1 is DFQATT and CDR2 SNEGSKA (reference sequence). The CDR3 is 16 amino acids. V dropped 3 bases and J dropped 1 base, with 16 bases sitting between them. The CDR3 loop is CSASTLAAISYNEQFF. As DNA, the CDR3 is TGCAGTGCTAGCACGTTAGCTGCAATTTCCTACAATGAGCAGTTCTTC.

The chain recombines TRBV15 with TRBJ2-3; possible D gene TRBD2, 6 bases. Trimming took 1 base from V and 2 from J, leaving 16 bases between them. Germline assignment: CDR1 LNHNV and CDR2 YYDKDF (reference sequence). This CDR3 spans 17 amino acids. This chain's CDR3 is CATSRAGVGGPTDTQYF. The CDR3 nucleotides are TGTGCCACCAGCAGAGCGGGAGTGGGGGGACCCACAGATACGCAGTATTTT.

This clonotype was observed many times. Here the CDR3 reads CASSSLAGVSYNEQFF. As DNA, the CDR3 is TGTGCCAGCAGCTCCCTAGCGGGAGTCTCCTACAATGAGCAGTTCTTC. The chain couples TRBV7-9 to TRBJ2-1; TRBD2 aligns across 10 bases. The CDR3 is made up of 16 amino acids. Trimming removed 4 bases from V and 0 bases from J; junction bases left unmatched: 3. The V gene's germline CDR1 is SEHNR and CDR2 FQNEAQ (reference sequence).

The sample holds many counts of this clonotype. The chain is built from TRBV12-3 or TRBV12-4 and TRBJ1-1, with 7 bases fitting TRBD1. This CDR3 has 14 amino acids. The ends lost 7 bases at V and 2 bases at J; junction bases unmatched: 7. The CDR3 DNA follows: TGTGCCAGCAAGCGGGACAGAAAAAACACTGAAGCTTTCTTT. Residues: CASKRDRKNTEAFF.

The chain recombines TRBV5-1 with TRBJ1-1, with TRBD1 matching over 9 bases. The germline gives CDR1 SGHRS, CDR2 YFSETQ. The trim removed 5 bases at V and 4 bases at J, leaving 9 bases unmatched. CDR3 length equals 15 residues. The CDR3 sequence: CASRKQGAGSTEAFF. CDR3 bases: TGCGCCAGCAGAAAACAGGGGGCAGGGTCCACTGAAGCTTTCTTT.

This clonotype was picked up many times. The gene calls are TRBV7-9 and TRBJ2-1, with 10 positions matching TRBD2. Germline values: CDR1 SEHNR, CDR2 FQNEAQ (reference sequence). There are 15 residues in the CDR3. Germline trimming cut 1 base from V and 7 bases from J; bases unmatched to any gene: 4. CDR3 sequence: CASSLEAGGRNEQFF. DNA of the CDR3: TGTGCCAGCAGCTTAGAAGCGGGAGGGAGAAATGAGCAGTTCTTC.

This clonotype was seen many times. V and J are TRBV20-1 and TRBJ2-1, with D uncertain. Germline CDR1 and CDR2: DFQATT and SNEGSKA (reference sequence). V was cut by 3 bases and J by 2 bases, with 8 bases left in between. This CDR3 spans 13 amino acids. The CDR3, as DNA: TGCAGTGCTAGGACCCTCGCCTACAATGAGCAGTTCTTC. This encodes CSARTLAYNEQFF.

Ten or more counts support this clonotype. The chain recombines TRBV24-1 with TRBJ2-1, with 9 nucleotides matching TRBD1. The CDR3 sequence is 16 residues long. Germline CDR1 and CDR2: KGHDR and SFDVKD. The ends lost 4 bases at V and 8 bases at J; junction bases unmatched: 11. The CDR3 is CATSDRGGQGAYEQFF. The CDR3 DNA follows: TGTGCCACCAGTGACCGCGGGGGACAGGGAGCTTATGAGCAGTTCTTC.

J is TRBJ2-2 and V is TRBV4-2; possibly TRBD2 for D (5 bases). Trimming took 4 bases from V and 7 from J, leaving 10 bases between them. This CDR3 region has 13 residues. CDR1 and CDR2 (germline): LGHNA, YNFKEQ. The DNA of the CDR3 is TGTGCCAGCAGCCTACGTCGGGGCGGGGAGCTGTTTTTT. This encodes CASSLRRGGELFF.

This clonotype was detected only a few times. This chain links TRBV28 with TRBJ2-3; TRBD2 matches at 11 bases. J was trimmed by 4 bases and V by 10 bases; bases with no gene match: 10. The CDR3 extends over 15 amino acids. The germline V gene encodes CDR1 MDHEN and CDR2 SYDVKM. CDR3: CATFSSGRSSDTQYF. DNA for the CDR3: TGTGCCACTTTTTCTAGCGGGAGGTCCTCAGATACGCAGTATTTT.

This clonotype was counted ten times or more. The rearrangement joins TRBV20-1 to TRBJ2-1; 8 nucleotides line up with TRBD2. The germline gives CDR1 DFQATT, CDR2 SNEGSKA (reference sequence). The ends lost 1 base at V and 9 bases at J; junction bases unmatched: 5. This CDR3 comprises 13 residues. In nucleotides, the CDR3 is TGCAGTGCTAGAGCGGGAGGGGTTGGTGAGCAGTTCTTC. Amino acids: CSARAGGVGEQFF.

This clonotype was found a few times. The chain uses TRBV4-1 and TRBJ2-1; possible D gene TRBD2, 6 bases. Germline CDR1 and CDR2: MGHRA and YSYEKL. The CDR3 length is 16 residues. The V and J ends lost 2 bases and 5 bases respectively, with 16 bases between them. CDR3: CASSQSGTSSNNEQFF. CDR3 nucleotides: TGCGCCAGCAGCCAATCCGGGACTTCATCGAACAATGAGCAGTTCTTC.

This clonotype occurred many times. The rearrangement uses TRBV28 and TRBJ2-5; D call uncertain. The V and J ends lost 0 bases and 0 bases respectively, with 8 bases between them. From germline, CDR1 is MDHEN and CDR2 SYDVKM. This CDR3 region has 15 residues. The CDR3 sequence: CASSLWTVNQETQYF. The DNA for the CDR3 is TGTGCCAGCAGTTTATGGACGGTAAACCAAGAGACCCAGTACTTC.

The sample holds a few counts of this clonotype. The chain has TRBV29-1 and TRBJ1-4; D call uncertain. Germline CDR1 is SQVTM and CDR2 is ANQGSEA. The V gene lost 7 bases and the J gene lost 0 bases, with 6 bases spanning the gap. CDR3 length equals 12 residues. The CDR3 DNA sequence: TGCAGCGGGGGTGCAACTAATGAAAAACTGTTTTTT. It encodes CSGGATNEKLFF.

This clonotype has a count of ten or more. This sequence joins TRBV12-3 or TRBV12-4 and TRBJ2-5; D unresolved. The CDR3 extends over 13 amino acids. Trimming stripped 2 bases from V and 5 bases from J, with 9 bases between. The CDR3 bases are TGTGCCAGCAGTTTAATGGCGAGGGAGACCCAGTACTTC. Translating it yields CASSLMARETQYF.

This clonotype has more than one count but fewer than ten. The chain recombines TRBV4-1 with TRBJ2-7; 14 bases map to TRBD2. The CDR3 contains 16 residues. Germline V CDR1 and CDR2: MGHRA, YSYEKL. V gave up 4 bases and J gave up 0 bases; unmatched junction bases: 2. This chain's CDR3 is CASSRGLAGASYEQYF. In DNA form, the CDR3 reads TGCGCCAGCAGCCGGGGACTAGCGGGGGCCTCCTACGAGCAGTACTTC.

The chain links TRBV28 to TRBJ2-7; TRBD1 agrees at 10 bases. Looked up from germline, CDR1 is MDHEN and CDR2 is SYDVKM. The CDR3 length is 16 residues. The junction had 10 bases not matched to a gene; V was cut back by 5 bases and J by 3 bases. The CDR3 nucleotides read TGTGCCAGCAGTCTGGAAATGGGACAGGGGCTCTACGAGCAGTACTTC. It specifies CASSLEMGQGLYEQYF.

Comment on this clonotype: This could be a read error, since a much larger clone is one nucleotide away. The chain uses TRBV29-1 and TRBJ2-7; D uncertain. The CDR3 sequence is 11 residues long. CDR1 is SQVTM, CDR2 ANQGSEA, per germline. The V end lost 4 bases, the J end lost 3 bases, and 7 bases lay between the germline ends. CDR3 residues: CSVVGYYEQYF. The CDR3, as DNA: TGCAGCGTTGTGGGCTACTACGAGCAGTACTTC.

This clonotype was picked up a small number of times. The V gene is TRBV7-6, the J gene TRBJ2-5, with D perhaps matching TRBD1 or TRBD2 (6 bases each). Between the trimmed V and J ends, which lost 3 bases and 3 bases, there was a span of 14 bases. Germline V CDR1 and CDR2: SGHVS, FNYEAQ. The CDR3 has 15 amino acids. CDR3 nucleotide sequence: TGTGCCAGCAGCTTCCTAGCGAGGGGGGAAGAGACCCAGTACTTC. Protein sequence: CASSFLARGEETQYF.

The chain recombines TRBV18 with TRBJ1-5; D ambiguous. This CDR3 region has 15 residues. Germline CDR1 is KGHSH and CDR2 is LQKENI. V lost 3 bases and J 4 bases, leaving 13 bases between the germline ends. Here the CDR3 reads CASSPTTRENQPQHF. As DNA, the CDR3 is TGTGCCAGCTCACCTACCACTAGGGAAAATCAGCCCCAGCATTTT. The full variable domain, completed using reference TRBV18 and TRBJ1-5, is NAGVMQNPRHLVRRRGQEARLRCSPMKGHSHVYWYRQLPEEGLKFMVYLQKENIIDESGMPKERFSAEFPKEGPSILRIQQVVRGDSAAYFCASSPTTRENQPQHFGDGTRLSIL.

A few counts support this clonotype. The chain recombines TRBV6-2 or TRBV6-3 with TRBJ1-2; D unclear. Trimming stripped 6 bases from V and 4 bases from J, with 6 bases between. The germline V gene encodes CDR1 MNHEY and CDR2 SVGEGT. The CDR3 runs to 11 residues. The CDR3 protein is CASRQSYGYTF. For the CDR3, the DNA is TGTGCCAGCAGACAGAGCTATGGCTACACCTTC.

This clonotype occurred a few times. This chain uses TRBV6-1 with TRBJ2-7; D remains ambiguous. Trimming left V 7 bases short and J 3 bases short, with 7 bases between. There are 11 residues in the CDR3. Germline V gene lookup returns CDR1 MNHNS and CDR2 SASEGT. CDR3 region: CASTKNYEQYF. The CDR3 region has the DNA TGTGCCAGCACCAAGAACTACGAGCAGTACTTC.

The chain has TRBV19 and TRBJ1-5, with D unclear. With 5 bases removed from V and 4 bases from J, the gap between germline ends came to 21 bases. There are 17 residues in the CDR3. The germline CDR1 and CDR2 sequences are LNHDA and SQIVND (reference sequence). The CDR3: CASSSTLSGWRNQPQHF. CDR3 nucleotide sequence: TGTGCCAGTAGTTCAACACTATCCGGTTGGAGGAATCAGCCCCAGCATTTT.

The chain links TRBV29-1 to TRBJ2-7, with D possibly matching TRBD2 (6 bases). Germline lookup yields CDR1 SQVTM and CDR2 ANQGSEA. The CDR3 has 14 residues. The V end was cut by 6 bases, the J end by 0 bases, with 15 bases between. CDR3 region: CSVGSVRDSYEQYF. The CDR3 DNA reads as TGCAGCGTCGGGAGTGTACGTGACTCCTACGAGCAGTACTTC.

This chain connects TRBV20-1 to TRBJ2-1; 10 bases align to TRBD2. V dropped 1 base and J dropped 0; count of bases not matched to a gene: 12. CDR1 is DFQATT, CDR2 SNEGSKA, per germline (reference sequence). This CDR3 is 19 amino acids long. For the CDR3, the DNA is TGCAGTGCTAGAGTACCCCCTTCTAGCGGGAGACACTCCTACAATGAGCAGTTCTTC. This sequence encodes CSARVPPSSGRHSYNEQFF.

This clonotype occurred once. The chain has TRBV12-3 or TRBV12-4 and TRBJ2-1; 9 bases align to TRBD2. J was trimmed by 8 bases and V by 3 bases; bases with no gene match: 8. CDR3 length: 15 amino acids. The CDR3 protein is CASSFRAGGGHEQFF. The CDR3 nucleotides read TGTGCCAGCAGTTTCAGGGCGGGAGGGGGGCATGAGCAGTTCTTC.

The chain recombines TRBV6-2 or TRBV6-3 with TRBJ2-3, with D perhaps matching TRBD2 (6 bases). CDR1 is MNHEY, CDR2 SVGEGT, per germline. Trimming removed 4 bases from V and 2 bases from J, with 7 bases in between. This CDR3 region has 13 residues. The CDR3 here is CASSWRDTDTQYF. The DNA for the CDR3 is TGTGCCAGCAGTTGGAGGGACACAGATACGCAGTATTTT.